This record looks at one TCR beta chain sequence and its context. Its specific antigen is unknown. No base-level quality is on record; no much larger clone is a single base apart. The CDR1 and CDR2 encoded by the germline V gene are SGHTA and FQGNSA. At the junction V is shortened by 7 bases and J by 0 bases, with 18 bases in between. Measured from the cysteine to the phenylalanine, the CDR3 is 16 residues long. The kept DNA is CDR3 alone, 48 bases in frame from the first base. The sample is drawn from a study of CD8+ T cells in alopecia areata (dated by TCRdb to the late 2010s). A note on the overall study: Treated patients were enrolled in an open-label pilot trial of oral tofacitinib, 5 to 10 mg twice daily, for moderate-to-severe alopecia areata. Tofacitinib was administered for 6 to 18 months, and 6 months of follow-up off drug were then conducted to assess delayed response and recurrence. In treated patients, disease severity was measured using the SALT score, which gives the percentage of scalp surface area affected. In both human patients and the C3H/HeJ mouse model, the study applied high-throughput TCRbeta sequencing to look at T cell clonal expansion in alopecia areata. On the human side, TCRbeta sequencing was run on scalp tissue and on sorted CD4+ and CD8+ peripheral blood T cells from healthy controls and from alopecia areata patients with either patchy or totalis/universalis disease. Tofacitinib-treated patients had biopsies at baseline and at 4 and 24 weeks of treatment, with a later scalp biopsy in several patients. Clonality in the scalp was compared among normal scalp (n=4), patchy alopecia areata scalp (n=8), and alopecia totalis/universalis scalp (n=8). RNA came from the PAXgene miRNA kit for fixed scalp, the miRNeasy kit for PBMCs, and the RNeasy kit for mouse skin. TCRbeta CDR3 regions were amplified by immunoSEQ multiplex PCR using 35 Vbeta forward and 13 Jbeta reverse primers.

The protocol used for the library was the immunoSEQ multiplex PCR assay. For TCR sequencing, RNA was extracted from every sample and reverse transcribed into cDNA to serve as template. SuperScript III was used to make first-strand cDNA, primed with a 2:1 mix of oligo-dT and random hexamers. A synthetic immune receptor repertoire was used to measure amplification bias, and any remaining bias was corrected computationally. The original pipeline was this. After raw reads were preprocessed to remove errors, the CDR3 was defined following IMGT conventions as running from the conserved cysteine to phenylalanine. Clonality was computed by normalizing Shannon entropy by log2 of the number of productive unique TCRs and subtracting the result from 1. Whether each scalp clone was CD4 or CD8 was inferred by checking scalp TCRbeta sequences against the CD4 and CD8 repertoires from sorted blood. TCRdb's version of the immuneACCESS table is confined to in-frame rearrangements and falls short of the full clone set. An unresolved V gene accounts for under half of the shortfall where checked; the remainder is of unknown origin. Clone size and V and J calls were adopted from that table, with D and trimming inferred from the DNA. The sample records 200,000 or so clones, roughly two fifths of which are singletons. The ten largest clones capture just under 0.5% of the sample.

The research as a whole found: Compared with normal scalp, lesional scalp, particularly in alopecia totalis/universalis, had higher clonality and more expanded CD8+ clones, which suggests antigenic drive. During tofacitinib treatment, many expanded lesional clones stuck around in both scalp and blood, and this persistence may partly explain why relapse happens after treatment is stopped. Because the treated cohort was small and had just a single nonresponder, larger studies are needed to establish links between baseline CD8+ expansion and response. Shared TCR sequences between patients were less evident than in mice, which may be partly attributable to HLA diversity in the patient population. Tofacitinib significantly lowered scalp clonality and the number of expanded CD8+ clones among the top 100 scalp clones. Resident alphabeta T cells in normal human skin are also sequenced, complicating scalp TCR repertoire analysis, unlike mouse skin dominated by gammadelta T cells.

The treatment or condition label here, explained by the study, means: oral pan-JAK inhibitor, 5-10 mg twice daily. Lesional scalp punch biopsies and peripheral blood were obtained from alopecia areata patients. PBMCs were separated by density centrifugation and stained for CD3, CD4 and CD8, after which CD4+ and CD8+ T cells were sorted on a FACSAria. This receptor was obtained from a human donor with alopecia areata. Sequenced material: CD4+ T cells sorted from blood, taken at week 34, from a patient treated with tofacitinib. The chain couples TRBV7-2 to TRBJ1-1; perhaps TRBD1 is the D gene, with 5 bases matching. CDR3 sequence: CASTPSLGQVNTEAFF. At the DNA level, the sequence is TGTGCCAGCACCCCCTCTCTGGGGCAGGTGAACACTGAAGCTTTCTTT.